These 3 T cell receptor beta chains came from one sample sequenced in a study of blood T cell repertoires in COVID-19. Method: immunoSEQ multiplex PCR; TCRdb's copy keeps in-frame clones and lacks some. The table includes some 78,000 clones, around 88% detected once. Input material: peripheral blood. These receptors originate from an elderly woman with active or convalescent COVID-19.

J is TRBJ2-2 and V is TRBV11-3, with 9 positions matching TRBD1. The CDR3 runs 14 residues. Germline V lookup: CDR1 SGHNT, CDR2 YENEEA. V lost 3 bases and J lost 6; bases outside the gene matches: 2. In DNA form, the CDR3 reads TGTGCCAGCAGCTTGGACAGGGGCGCCGGGGAGCTGTTTTTT. This encodes CASSLDRGAGELFF.

This chain connects TRBV25-1 to TRBJ2-3, with 8 bases aligning to TRBD2. This CDR3 has 15 residues. The germline V gene has CDR1 MGHDK and CDR2 SYGVNS. V lost 2 bases to trimming and J lost 4 bases; unmatched junction nucleotides: 5. The CDR3 nucleotides read TGTGCCAGCAGTGAAGGGCGGGGGGTCCCAGATACGCAGTATTTT. This encodes CASSEGRGVPDTQYF. Complete variable domain (other parts from reference TRBV25-1 and TRBJ2-3): EADIYQTPRYLVIGTGKKITLECSQTMGHDKMYWYQQDPGMELHLIHYSYGVNSTEKGDLSSESTVSRIRTEHFPLTLESARPSHTSQYLCASSEGRGVPDTQYFGPGTRLTVL.

This clone appeared a single time. This chain links TRBV30 with TRBJ1-4; possible D gene TRBD1, 6 bases. Trimming removed 0 bases from V and 8 bases from J, with 10 bases in between. Per the germline V gene, CDR1 is GTSNPN and CDR2 is SVGIG (reference sequence). This CDR3 is 13 amino acids long. The chain's CDR3 is CAWSVAQGEKLFF. DNA for the CDR3: TGTGCCTGGAGTGTAGCTCAGGGGGAAAAACTGTTTTTT.